A single sample is the source of the 32 T cell receptor beta chains below, sequenced in a study of CD8+ T cells in alopecia areata. CD4+ cells obtained from a handful of patients were subjected to sorting into CD25+CD127- cells. Investigators isolated RNA and reverse transcribed it into cDNA to act as the sequencing template. Here immunoSEQ multiplex PCR was the method, and the copy in TCRdb shows in-frame clones only, minus some. There are 30,000 to 40,000 clones in the sample; roughly half occur only once, and about 1.8% lies in the top ten. Sequencing was done on a sample of CD4+ Tregs sorted from blood. The receptors were sampled from a human donor with alopecia areata.

The V gene is TRBV28, the J gene TRBJ2-3; D is possibly TRBD1 or TRBD2 (5 bases each). Germline V gene sequence: CDR1 MDHEN, CDR2 SYDVKM. CDR3 size: 15 residues. The germline V and J ends were trimmed by 6 bases and 0 bases, with 13 bases remaining between them. The CDR3 protein is CASRVRGRSTDTQYF. CDR3 nucleotides: TGTGCCAGCAGGGTCCGGGGACGGAGCACAGATACGCAGTATTTT. The entire variable domain, with the rest obtained from reference TRBV28 and TRBJ2-3, is as follows: DVKVTQSSRYLVKRTGEKVFLECVQDMDHENMFWYRQDPGLGLRLIYFSYDVKMKEKGDIPEGYSVSREKKERFSLILESASTNQTSMYLCASRVRGRSTDTQYFGPGTRLTVL.

This clone was detected a few times. V and J are TRBV28 and TRBJ2-1; 10 nucleotides agree with TRBD2. The CDR3 spans 16 residues. Germline-derived CDR1 and CDR2 are MDHEN and SYDVKM. Trimming took 4 bases from V and 4 from J; bases not matched to a gene: 7. The CDR3 bases are TGTGCCAGCAGTTCCGCCGGGACTAGCGAGTACAATGAGCAGTTCTTC. Protein sequence: CASSSAGTSEYNEQFF.

The chain uses TRBV29-1 and TRBJ2-5; 7 positions match TRBD2. The germline V gene has CDR1 SQVTM and CDR2 ANQGSEA. V shed 3 bases, J shed 5 bases, and the junction held 6 bases outside the gene matches. The CDR3 has 13 residues. The CDR3 is CSVDLGGWETQYF. Here the CDR3 DNA reads TGCAGCGTTGACCTGGGAGGGTGGGAGACCCAGTACTTC.

This chain connects TRBV5-6 to TRBJ1-1, with D perhaps TRBD1 (5 bases). CDR3 length: 14 amino acids. Trimming took off 4 bases at V and 7 bases at J, with 17 bases between the two ends. Germline values: CDR1 SGHDT, CDR2 YYEEEE. This chain's CDR3 is CASSPRRGGSEAFF. For the CDR3, the DNA is TGTGCCAGCAGCCCTCGGAGGGGAGGGAGTGAAGCTTTCTTT.

This clone appeared once. This rearrangement joins TRBV7-8 to TRBJ2-3, with 9 nucleotides matching TRBD1. Germline CDR1 is SGHVS and CDR2 is FQNEAQ. There are 18 residues in the CDR3. V gave up 2 bases and J gave up 3 bases; unmatched junction bases: 12. CDR3 bases: TGTGCCAGCAGCTTAAAGTCCTGGACAGGGGTTCTGACAGATACGCAGTATTTT. Encoded protein: CASSLKSWTGVLTDTQYF.

This clone turned up a few times. This chain links TRBV4-2 with TRBJ2-3; no firm D call. The length of the CDR3 is 14 residues. In germline, CDR1 is LGHNA, CDR2 YNFKEQ. V was shortened by 0 bases and J by 6 bases, with 10 bases between the two germline ends. Here the CDR3 reads CASSQDLFGDTQYF. Here the CDR3 DNA reads TGTGCCAGCAGCCAAGATTTATTCGGGGATACGCAGTATTTT.

V is TRBV7-2 and J is TRBJ2-5; a possible D gene is TRBD2 (5 bases). The CDR3 covers 12 residues. V lost 6 bases and J lost 7, with 12 bases in between. CDR1 is SGHTA, CDR2 FQGNSA, per germline. This CDR3 reads CASSPSRGTQYF. CDR3 nucleotides: TGTGCCAGCAGTCCTTCCCGGGGGACCCAGTACTTC.

This clone was counted a few times. The V gene is TRBV29-1, the J gene TRBJ2-3, with 9 bases lining up with TRBD2. Germline-derived CDR1 and CDR2 are SQVTM and ANQGSEA. The ends lost 6 bases at V and 3 bases at J; junction bases unmatched: 10. The length of the CDR3 is 15 residues. CDR3 in DNA: TGCAGCGTGGCCCGAATAGCGGGAGTAACAGATACGCAGTATTTT. Translating gives CSVARIAGVTDTQYF.

Only a few counts were recorded for this clone. V is TRBV5-4 and J is TRBJ2-1; the D is unclear. The CDR3 is 16 residues long. Germline V gives CDR1 SGHNT, CDR2 YYREEE (reference sequence). Trimming pared 2 bases from V and 1 base from J, leaving 13 bases between. CDR3 in amino acids: CASSFSSLFSYNEQFF. DNA of the CDR3: TGTGCCAGCAGCTTCAGTTCTTTGTTTTCCTACAATGAGCAGTTCTTC.

This clone came up a few times. This chain connects TRBV4-3 to TRBJ2-5; D is unclear. From germline, CDR1 is LGHNA and CDR2 YSLEER. Trimming took 0 bases from V and 5 from J, leaving 4 bases between them. CDR3 length equals 12 residues. The DNA of the CDR3 is TGCGCCAGCAGCCAAGAAGGGGAGACCCAGTACTTC. Amino acids: CASSQEGETQYF.

The rearrangement joins TRBV5-4 to TRBJ2-5; D gene ambiguous. The length of the CDR3 is 13 residues. Trimming took 4 bases from V and 5 from J, leaving 12 bases between them. Germline CDR1 and CDR2: SGHNT and YYREEE (reference sequence). The CDR3: CASSPTPRETQYF. The CDR3 DNA reads TGTGCCAGCAGCCCAACCCCGAGGGAGACCCAGTACTTC. Complete variable domain (other parts from reference TRBV5-4 and TRBJ2-5): ETGVTQSPTHLIKTRGQQVTLRCSSQSGHNTVSWYQQALGQGPQFIFQYYREEENGRGNFPPRFSGLQFPNYSSELNVNALELDDSALYLCASSPTPRETQYFGPGTRLLVL.

This clone was detected only a few times. This chain uses TRBV6-6 with TRBJ2-1; unclear D gene. This CDR3 comprises 13 residues. The V gene lost 6 bases and the J gene lost 5 bases, with 11 bases spanning the gap. Germline CDR1 is MNHNY and CDR2 is SVGAGI (reference sequence). The CDR3 region has the DNA TGTGCCAGCAGATGGGCCTACAACAATGAGCAGTTCTTC. It translates to CASRWAYNNEQFF.

The chain uses TRBV30 and TRBJ1-2, with 9 bases that match TRBD1. This CDR3 region has 14 residues. The germline V gene has CDR1 GTSNPN and CDR2 SVGIG (reference sequence). The V and J ends lost 1 base and 4 bases, in that order; junction bases with no gene match: 4. CDR3 loop: CAWSDRTGVYGYTF. The CDR3 region has the DNA TGTGCCTGGAGTGACCGGACAGGGGTCTATGGCTACACCTTC.

This chain connects TRBV25-1 to TRBJ2-1; no definite D call. V shed 1 base and J shed 11 bases, with 6 bases lying between them. CDR3 length: 11 residues. Germline CDR1 is MGHDK and CDR2 is SYGVNS. The CDR3 region has the DNA TGTGCCAGCAGTGAATCCCAGAAGCAGTTCTTC. The encoded protein is CASSESQKQFF.

The genes are TRBV28 and TRBJ2-7; 7 bases are a match to TRBD1. The CDR3 consists of 15 residues. Germline V gene lookup returns CDR1 MDHEN and CDR2 SYDVKM. V was pared by 5 bases and J by 3 bases, with 10 bases of the junction left unmatched. The CDR3 loop is CASSTRQGRGYEQYF. The CDR3 DNA sequence: TGTGCCAGCAGTACCCGACAGGGCCGCGGCTACGAGCAGTACTTC.

The chain recombines TRBV28 with TRBJ1-2; maybe TRBD1 (6 bases). CDR3 length equals 15 residues. The V end was cut by 4 bases, the J end by 2 bases, with 14 bases between. Germline V gene lookup returns CDR1 MDHEN and CDR2 SYDVKM. CDR3 DNA sequence: TGTGCCAGCAGTTCCTTCAGGGGCAAAAACTATGGCTACACCTTC. Translating gives CASSSFRGKNYGYTF.

This chain joins TRBV6-5 and TRBJ2-5, with no clear D. Trimming stripped 0 bases from V and 7 bases from J, with 12 bases between. Germline V gives CDR1 MNHEY, CDR2 SVGAGI. This CDR3 contains 14 residues. The CDR3 DNA reads as TGTGCCAGCAGTTACTCGATTAGTTTGGGGACCCAGTACTTC. It codes for CASSYSISLGTQYF.

The chain is built from TRBV7-8 and TRBJ2-5, with D perhaps TRBD1 (7 bases). The CDR3 is 16 residues long. Trimming shortened V by 5 bases and J by 5 bases, and 21 bases separated the two germline ends. Germline V gives CDR1 SGHVS, CDR2 FQNEAQ. CDR3 DNA sequence: TGTGCCAGCAGCCGGGGACAGCCCGGAGGGTATGAGACCCAGTACTTC. It specifies CASSRGQPGGYETQYF.

This clone was counted between two and nine times. The chain joins TRBV7-9 to TRBJ1-4; no clear D. The V end was cut by 5 bases, the J end by 0 bases, with 4 bases between. This CDR3 comprises 13 residues. The V gene's germline CDR1 is SEHNR and CDR2 FQNEAQ (reference sequence). The CDR3 nucleotides are TGTGCCAGCAGCCTTGCAACTAATGAAAAACTGTTTTTT. This sequence encodes CASSLATNEKLFF.

This clone has just one count. The rearrangement links TRBV7-2 to TRBJ2-7, with 9 bases fitting TRBD2. Germline CDR1 is SGHTA and CDR2 is FQGNSA. The CDR3 consists of 15 residues. Trimming cost V 0 bases and J 7 bases; bases outside gene matches: 7. CDR3 sequence: CASSLAPVLAGEQYF. The CDR3 DNA is TGTGCCAGCAGCTTAGCGCCGGTGCTAGCGGGGGAGCAGTACTTC.

The chain is built from TRBV9 and TRBJ1-2, with TRBD1 identical over 10 bases. Germline lookup yields CDR1 SGDLS and CDR2 YYNGEE. V lost 1 base to trimming and J lost 8 bases; unmatched junction nucleotides: 8. This CDR3 has 15 residues. The CDR3, as DNA: TGTGCCAGCAGCGTAATGGACAGGGGGGTAGGCGGCTACACCTTC. It specifies CASSVMDRGVGGYTF.

The chain is built from TRBV7-8 and TRBJ2-3; 9 bases map to TRBD2. Unmatched junction bases numbered 8, after V lost 2 bases and J lost 2 bases. CDR3 length: 17 amino acids. Per germline, CDR1 SGHVS and CDR2 FQNEAQ. For the CDR3, the DNA is TGTGCCAGCAGCTTAACCATAGCGGGAGCATACACAGATACGCAGTATTTT. As protein: CASSLTIAGAYTDTQYF.

The genes are TRBV4-2 and TRBJ1-2; D is uncertain. The CDR3 contains 16 residues. V lost 1 base and J 7 bases, leaving 19 bases between the germline ends. Germline V gives CDR1 LGHNA, CDR2 YNFKEQ. The CDR3 nucleotides are TGTGCCAGCAGCCAAGTACTGGTCGCCTCTCGAGGTGGCTACACCTTC. Encoded protein: CASSQVLVASRGGYTF.

The chain couples TRBV10-3 to TRBJ1-2, with D tentatively TRBD1 (5 bases). The germline V and J ends were trimmed by 0 bases and 6 bases, with 11 bases remaining between them. This CDR3 spans 14 amino acids. Germline CDR1 is ENHRY and CDR2 is SYGVKD. CDR3 coding DNA: TGTGCCATCAGTGAGTCGGTCACAGGCAATGGCTACACCTTC. As protein: CAISESVTGNGYTF.

The V call is TRBV4-2, the J call TRBJ1-1; 7 bases agree with TRBD1. In germline, CDR1 is LGHNA, CDR2 YNFKEQ. This CDR3 is built from 14 residues. With V trimmed by 2 bases and J by 1 base, 1 base remained unmatched. The CDR3 reads CASSQQGGNTEAFF. CDR3 DNA sequence: TGTGCCAGCAGCCAACAGGGGGGGAACACTGAAGCTTTCTTT.

V is TRBV7-2 and J is TRBJ2-5, with TRBD2 matching 11 bases. This CDR3 has 16 amino acids. Germline V lookup: CDR1 SGHTA, CDR2 FQGNSA. Losses at the gene ends were 1 base for V and 5 bases for J; bases not matched to a gene: 6. CDR3: CASSLGLAGPSETQYF. Written as DNA, the CDR3 is TGTGCCAGCAGCTTAGGACTAGCGGGACCCAGCGAGACCCAGTACTTC.

The rearrangement uses TRBV2 and TRBJ2-2; 8 bases are shared with TRBD1. V lost 6 bases and J lost 4; bases outside the gene matches: 4. Germline V gene lookup returns CDR1 SNHLY and CDR2 FYNNEI. CDR3 size: 14 residues. The CDR3 DNA reads as TGTGCCAGCAGGCTCAGGGGGCGCACCGGGGAGCTGTTTTTT. The encoded protein is CASRLRGRTGELFF.

This clone is medium-sized (0.01 to 0.1%) within its sample. CDR3 DNA: TGTGCCAGCAGTCCTCGGGACGCCAACGAGCAGTACTTC. Protein sequence: CASSPRDANEQYF. The V and J genes are TRBV28 and TRBJ2-7, with D possibly being TRBD1 or TRBD2 (5 bases each). The V and J ends lost 5 bases and 5 bases respectively, with 13 bases between them. CDR3 length: 13 residues. CDR1 and CDR2 (germline): MDHEN, SYDVKM.

This clone has only a few counts. CDR3 in amino acids: CGGRQDSNYGYTF. The DNA of the CDR3 is TGCGGGGGTCGACAGGACAGTAACTATGGCTACACCTTC. The chain recombines TRBV29-1 with TRBJ1-2, with D perhaps TRBD1 (6 bases). This CDR3 is built from 13 residues. CDR1 and CDR2 from the germline V gene are SQVTM and ANQGSEA.

This clone showed up just a few times. This chain joins TRBV27 and TRBJ1-5, with D hard to call. CDR1 is MNHEY and CDR2 is SMNVEV in the germline V gene (reference sequence). V was clipped by 5 bases and J by 5 bases, with 10 bases between them. The CDR3 consists of 13 residues. CDR3 DNA sequence: TGTGCCAGCAGTCCCCTCCCTTATCAGCCCCAGCATTTT. Translated, it gives CASSPLPYQPQHF.

The sample holds a few counts of this clone. This sequence joins TRBV29-1 and TRBJ2-7; 7 positions match TRBD2. There are 16 residues in the CDR3. Germline V CDR1 and CDR2: SQVTM, ANQGSEA. V trimming: 4 bases; J trimming: 2 bases; junction bases outside the gene matches: 14. CDR3 sequence reads: CSVVARAMGGAYEQYF. The CDR3 nucleotides read TGCAGCGTTGTGGCCCGAGCAATGGGGGGGGCCTACGAGCAGTACTTC.

The chain joins TRBV5-1 to TRBJ2-4, with D perhaps given as TRBD1 or TRBD2 (7 bases each). Germline V gene sequence: CDR1 SGHRS, CDR2 YFSETQ. V was pared by 6 bases and J by 1 base, with 14 bases between. The CDR3 covers 15 residues. The CDR3 DNA follows: TGCGCCAGCACCCAGGGGGGGGCGGCCAAAAACATTCAGTACTTC. Protein product: CASTQGGAAKNIQYF.